This T cell receptor beta chain was recorded in a study of blood T cell repertoires in COVID-19. Study information: There were acute and convalescent COVID-19 samples, and they came from the United States, Italy and Spain. From T cells, B-cell-depleted T cells, or PBMCs came the material, which was cDNA or gDNA.

Per the original data handling: Reference gene primers were amplified, and this amplification served to estimate nucleated cell counts. Clones were read by immunoSEQ multiplex PCR, and TCRdb kept only the in-frame ones, dropping some. D and trimming come from the DNA, and the V and J calls and clone size come from that table. The data show roughly 200,000 clones, around 90% seen once. V shed 7 bases, J shed 5 bases, and the junction held 11 bases outside the gene matches. This CDR3 is 15 amino acids long. The germline CDR1 and CDR2 sequences are MNHEY and SVGAGI. This sequence originates from a man between 60 and 75 years old with acute or convalescent COVID-19. Sequenced material: peripheral blood. The V call is TRBV6-5, the J call TRBJ2-7; 10 positions agree with TRBD1. CDR3 sequence: CASIGRGDRGHEQYF. CDR3 nucleotide sequence: TGTGCCAGCATTGGGAGGGGGGACAGGGGTCACGAGCAGTACTTC.